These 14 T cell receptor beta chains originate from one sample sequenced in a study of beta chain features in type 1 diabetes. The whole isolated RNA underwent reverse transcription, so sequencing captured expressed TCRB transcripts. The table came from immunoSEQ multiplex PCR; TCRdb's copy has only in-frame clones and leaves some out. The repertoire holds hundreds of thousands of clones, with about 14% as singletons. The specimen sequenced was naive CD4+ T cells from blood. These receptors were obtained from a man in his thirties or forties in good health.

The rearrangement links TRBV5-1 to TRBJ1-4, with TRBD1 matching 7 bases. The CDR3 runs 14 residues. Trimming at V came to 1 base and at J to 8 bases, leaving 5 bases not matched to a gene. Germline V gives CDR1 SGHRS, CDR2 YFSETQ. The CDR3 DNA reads TGCGCCAGCAGCTTGCGCCAGGGGGACGAAAAACTGTTTTTT. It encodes CASSLRQGDEKLFF.

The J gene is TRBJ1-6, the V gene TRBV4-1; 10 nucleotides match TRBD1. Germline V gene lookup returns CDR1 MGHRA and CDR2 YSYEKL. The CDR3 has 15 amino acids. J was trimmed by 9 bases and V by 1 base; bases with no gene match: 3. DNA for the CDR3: TGCGCCAGCAGCCAAGTCGGGACAGGGGTTTCACCCCTCCACTTT. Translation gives CASSQVGTGVSPLHF.

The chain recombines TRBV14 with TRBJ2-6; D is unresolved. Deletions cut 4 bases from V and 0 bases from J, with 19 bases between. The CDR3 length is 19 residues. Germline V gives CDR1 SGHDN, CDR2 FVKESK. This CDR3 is CASSPRLKLRLSGANVLTF. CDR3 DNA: TGTGCCAGCAGCCCCCGACTGAAGTTAAGACTCTCTGGGGCCAACGTCCTGACTTTC.

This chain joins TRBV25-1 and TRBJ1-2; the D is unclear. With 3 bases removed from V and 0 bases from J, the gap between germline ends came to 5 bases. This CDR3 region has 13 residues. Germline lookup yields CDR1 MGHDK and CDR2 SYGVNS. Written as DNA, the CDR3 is TGTGCCAGCAGTGAGGGTACTAACTATGGCTACACCTTC. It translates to CASSEGTNYGYTF.

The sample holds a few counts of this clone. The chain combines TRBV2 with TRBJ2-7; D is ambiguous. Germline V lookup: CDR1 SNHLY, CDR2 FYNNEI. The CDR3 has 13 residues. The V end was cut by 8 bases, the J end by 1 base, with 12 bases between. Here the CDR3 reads CASPSPRSYEQYV. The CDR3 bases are TGTGCCAGCCCCTCTCCCAGGTCCTACGAGCAGTACGTC.

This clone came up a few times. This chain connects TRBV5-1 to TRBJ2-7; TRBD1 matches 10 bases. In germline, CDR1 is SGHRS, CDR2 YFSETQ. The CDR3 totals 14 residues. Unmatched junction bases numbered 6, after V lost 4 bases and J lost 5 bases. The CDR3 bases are TGCGCCAGCAGCCGGGACAGGGGATCCCACGAGCAGTACTTC. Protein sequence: CASSRDRGSHEQYF.

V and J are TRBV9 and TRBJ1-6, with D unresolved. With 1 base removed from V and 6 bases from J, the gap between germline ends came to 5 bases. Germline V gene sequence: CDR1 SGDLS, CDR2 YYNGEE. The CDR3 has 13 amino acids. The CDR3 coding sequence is TGTGCCAGCAGCGTAACCCTTAATTCACCCCTCCACTTT. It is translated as CASSVTLNSPLHF.

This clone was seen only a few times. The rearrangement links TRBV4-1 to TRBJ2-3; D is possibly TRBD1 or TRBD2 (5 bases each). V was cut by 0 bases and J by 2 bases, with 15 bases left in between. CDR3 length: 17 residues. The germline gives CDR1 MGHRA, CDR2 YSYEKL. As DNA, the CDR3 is TGCGCCAGCAGCCAAGATTTGCCGGGGACCTTCACAGATACGCAGTATTTT. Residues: CASSQDLPGTFTDTQYF.

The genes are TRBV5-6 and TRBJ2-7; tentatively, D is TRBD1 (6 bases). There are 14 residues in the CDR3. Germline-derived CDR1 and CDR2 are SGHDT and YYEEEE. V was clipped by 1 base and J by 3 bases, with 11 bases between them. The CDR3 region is CASSLRDTGYEQYV. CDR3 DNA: TGTGCCAGCAGCTTGAGGGACACGGGCTACGAGCAGTACGTC.

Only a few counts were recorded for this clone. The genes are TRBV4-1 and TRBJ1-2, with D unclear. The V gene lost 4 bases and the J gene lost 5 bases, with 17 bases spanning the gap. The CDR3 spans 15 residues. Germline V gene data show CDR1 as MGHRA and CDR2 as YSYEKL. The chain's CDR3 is CASSLGTPRAYGYTF. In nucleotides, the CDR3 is TGCGCCAGCAGCCTCGGAACGCCGCGGGCTTATGGCTACACCTTC.

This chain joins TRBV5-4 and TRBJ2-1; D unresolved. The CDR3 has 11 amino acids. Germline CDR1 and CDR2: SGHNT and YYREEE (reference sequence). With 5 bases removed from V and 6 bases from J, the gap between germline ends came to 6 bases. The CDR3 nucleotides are TGTGCCAGCAGAAAAACCAATGAGCAGTTCTTC. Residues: CASRKTNEQFF.

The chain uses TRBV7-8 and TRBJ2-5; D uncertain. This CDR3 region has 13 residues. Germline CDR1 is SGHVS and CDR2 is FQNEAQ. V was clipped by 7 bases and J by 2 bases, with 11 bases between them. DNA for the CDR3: TGTGCCAGCACCCAGGCAGGACAAGAGACCCAGTACTTC. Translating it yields CASTQAGQETQYF.

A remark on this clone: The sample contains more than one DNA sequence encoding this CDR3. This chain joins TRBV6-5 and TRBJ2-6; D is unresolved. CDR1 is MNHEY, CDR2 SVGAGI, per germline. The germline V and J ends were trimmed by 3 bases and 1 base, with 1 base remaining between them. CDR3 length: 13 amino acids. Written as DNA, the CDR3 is TGTGCCAGCAGTTATTCTGGGGCCAACGTCCTGACTTTC. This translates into CASSYSGANVLTF.

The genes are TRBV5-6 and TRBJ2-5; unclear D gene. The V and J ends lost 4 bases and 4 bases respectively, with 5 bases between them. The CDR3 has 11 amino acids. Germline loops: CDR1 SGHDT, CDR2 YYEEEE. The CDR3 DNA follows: TGTGCCAGCAGCATTAGAGAGACCCAGTACTTC. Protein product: CASSIRETQYF.